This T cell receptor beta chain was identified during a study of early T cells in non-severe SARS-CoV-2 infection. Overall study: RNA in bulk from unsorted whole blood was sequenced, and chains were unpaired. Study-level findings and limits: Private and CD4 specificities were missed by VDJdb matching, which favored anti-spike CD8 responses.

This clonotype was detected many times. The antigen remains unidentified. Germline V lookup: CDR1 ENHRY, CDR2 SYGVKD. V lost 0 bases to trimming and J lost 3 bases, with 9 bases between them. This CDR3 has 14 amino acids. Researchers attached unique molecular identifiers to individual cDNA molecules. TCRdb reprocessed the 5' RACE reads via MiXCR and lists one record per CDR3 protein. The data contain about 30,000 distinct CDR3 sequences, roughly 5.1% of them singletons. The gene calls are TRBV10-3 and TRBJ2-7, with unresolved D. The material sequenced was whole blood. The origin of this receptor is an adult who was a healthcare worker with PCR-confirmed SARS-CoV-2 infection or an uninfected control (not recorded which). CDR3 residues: CAISESIYSYEQYF. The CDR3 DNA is TGTGCCATCAGTGAGTCGATTTACAGCTACGAGCAGTACTTC.